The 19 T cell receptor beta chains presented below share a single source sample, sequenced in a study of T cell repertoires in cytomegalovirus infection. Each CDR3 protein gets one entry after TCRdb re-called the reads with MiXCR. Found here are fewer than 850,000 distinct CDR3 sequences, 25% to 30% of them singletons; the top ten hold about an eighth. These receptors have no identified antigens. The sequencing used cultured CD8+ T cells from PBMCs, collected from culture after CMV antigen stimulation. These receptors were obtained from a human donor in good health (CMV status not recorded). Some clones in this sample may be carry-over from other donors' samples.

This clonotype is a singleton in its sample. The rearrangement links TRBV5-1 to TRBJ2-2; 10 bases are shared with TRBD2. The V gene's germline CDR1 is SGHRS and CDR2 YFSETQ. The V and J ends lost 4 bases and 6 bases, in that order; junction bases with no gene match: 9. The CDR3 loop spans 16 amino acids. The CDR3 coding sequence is TGCGCCAGCAGCCCTTCTAGCGGGGGTTTCCCCGGGGAGCTGTTTTTT. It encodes CASSPSSGGFPGELFF.

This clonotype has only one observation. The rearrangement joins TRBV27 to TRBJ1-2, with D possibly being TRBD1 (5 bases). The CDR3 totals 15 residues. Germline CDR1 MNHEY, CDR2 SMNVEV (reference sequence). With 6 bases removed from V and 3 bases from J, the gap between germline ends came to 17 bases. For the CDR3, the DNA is TGTGCCAGCAGCCCAACCGGGCGGGGGTACTATGGCTACACCTTC. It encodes CASSPTGRGYYGYTF.

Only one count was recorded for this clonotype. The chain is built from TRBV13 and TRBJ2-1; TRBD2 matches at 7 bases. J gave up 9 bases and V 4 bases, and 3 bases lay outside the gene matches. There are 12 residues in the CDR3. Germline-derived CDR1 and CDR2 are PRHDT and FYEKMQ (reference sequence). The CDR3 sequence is CASSSWGGEQFF. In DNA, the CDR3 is TGTGCCAGCAGCTCCTGGGGGGGTGAGCAGTTCTTC.

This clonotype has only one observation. The DNA of the CDR3 is TGTGCCACCAGTGATTCCATGGAGGGGGGCCGATACAATGAGCAGTTCTTC. It encodes CATSDSMEGGRYNEQFF. The chain uses TRBV24-1 and TRBJ2-1; perhaps D is TRBD1 or TRBD2 (6 bases each). Germline loops: CDR1 KGHDR, CDR2 SFDVKD. The V and J ends lost 2 bases and 4 bases respectively, with 17 bases between them. The CDR3 totals 17 residues.

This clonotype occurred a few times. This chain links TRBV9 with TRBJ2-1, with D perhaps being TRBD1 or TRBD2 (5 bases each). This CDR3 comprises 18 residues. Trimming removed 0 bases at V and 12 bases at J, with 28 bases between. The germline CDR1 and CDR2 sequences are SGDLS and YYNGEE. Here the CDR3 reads CASSVAGKKGPRGGGQFF. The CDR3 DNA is TGTGCCAGCAGCGTAGCTGGGAAAAAGGGTCCCCGGGGTGGGGGGCAGTTCTTC.

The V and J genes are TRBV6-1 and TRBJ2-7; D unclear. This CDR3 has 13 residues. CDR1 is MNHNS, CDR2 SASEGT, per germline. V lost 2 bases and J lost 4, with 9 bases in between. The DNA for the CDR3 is TGTGCCAGCAGTGAAACAGTACAATACGAGCAGTACGTC. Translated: CASSETVQYEQYV.

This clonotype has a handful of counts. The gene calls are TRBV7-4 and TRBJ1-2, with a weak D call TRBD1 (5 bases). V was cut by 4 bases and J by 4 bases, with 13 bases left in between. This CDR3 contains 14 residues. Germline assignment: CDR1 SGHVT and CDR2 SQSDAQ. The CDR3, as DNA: TGTGCCAGCAGCTCGCGACAGAAAGCCTATGGCTACACCTTC. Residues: CASSSRQKAYGYTF.

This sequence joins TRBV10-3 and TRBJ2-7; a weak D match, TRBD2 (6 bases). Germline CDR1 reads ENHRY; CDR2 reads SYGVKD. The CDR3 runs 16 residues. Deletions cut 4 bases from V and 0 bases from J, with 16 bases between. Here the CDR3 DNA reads TGTGCCATCAGTGCCCTCCTAGCGCAGTCCTCCTACGAGCAGTACTTC. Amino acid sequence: CAISALLAQSSYEQYF.

Here the CDR3 DNA reads TGCGCCAGCAGCTTGGAGGCAGGGTGGGATCCTGAAGCTTTCTTT. It encodes CASSLEAGWDPEAFF. The chain carries TRBV5-1 and TRBJ1-1; weak D call: TRBD1 (5 bases). Germline V gene sequence: CDR1 SGHRS, CDR2 YFSETQ. Deletions cut 0 bases from V and 6 bases from J, with 15 bases between. This CDR3 comprises 15 residues.

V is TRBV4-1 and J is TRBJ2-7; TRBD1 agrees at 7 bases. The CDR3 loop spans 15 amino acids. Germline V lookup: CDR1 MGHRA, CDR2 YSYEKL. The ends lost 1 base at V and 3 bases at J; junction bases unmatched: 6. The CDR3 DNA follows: TGCGCCAGCAGCCAAGTTTTTGGACAGGTCTACGAGCAGTACTTC. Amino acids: CASSQVFGQVYEQYF.

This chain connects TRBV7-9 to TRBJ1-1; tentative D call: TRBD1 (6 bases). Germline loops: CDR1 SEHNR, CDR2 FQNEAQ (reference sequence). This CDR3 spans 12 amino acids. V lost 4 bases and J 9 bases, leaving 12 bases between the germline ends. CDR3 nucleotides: TGTGCCAGCAGCTCGGCCGGGGGCCAAGCTTTCTTT. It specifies CASSSAGGQAFF.

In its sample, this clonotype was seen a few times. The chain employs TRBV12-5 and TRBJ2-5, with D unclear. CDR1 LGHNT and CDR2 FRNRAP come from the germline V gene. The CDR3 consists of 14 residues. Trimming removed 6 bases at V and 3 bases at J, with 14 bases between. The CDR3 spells CASGARGEEETQYF. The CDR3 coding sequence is TGTGCTAGTGGAGCACGAGGAGAGGAAGAGACCCAGTACTTC.

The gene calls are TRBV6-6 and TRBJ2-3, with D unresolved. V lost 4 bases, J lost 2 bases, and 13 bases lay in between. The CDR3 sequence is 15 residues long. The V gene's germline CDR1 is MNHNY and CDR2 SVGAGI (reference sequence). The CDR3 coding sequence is TGTGCCAGCAGTTGCGTCCGAACTCCCACAGATACGCAGTATTTT. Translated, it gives CASSCVRTPTDTQYF.

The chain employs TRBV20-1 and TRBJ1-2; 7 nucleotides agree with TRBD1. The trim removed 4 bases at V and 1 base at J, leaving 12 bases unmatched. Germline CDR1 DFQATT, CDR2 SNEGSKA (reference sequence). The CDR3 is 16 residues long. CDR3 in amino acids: CSAIIGTDYFNYGYTF. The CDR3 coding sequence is TGCAGTGCTATTATCGGGACAGACTACTTTAACTATGGCTACACCTTC.

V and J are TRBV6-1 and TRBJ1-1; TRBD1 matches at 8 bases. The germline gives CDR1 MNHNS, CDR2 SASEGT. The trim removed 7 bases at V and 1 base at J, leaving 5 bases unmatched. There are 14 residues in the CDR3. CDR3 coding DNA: TGTGCCAGCATATTGGACAGGGCGAACACTGAAGCTTTCTTT. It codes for CASILDRANTEAFF.

This CDR3 is CSAAGRSWNEQFF. The CDR3 DNA sequence: TGCAGTGCTGCGGGGCGTTCGTGGAATGAGCAGTTCTTC. The chain uses TRBV20-1 and TRBJ2-1; maybe TRBD2 (6 bases). V shed 5 bases and J shed 7 bases, with 15 bases lying between them. From germline, CDR1 is DFQATT and CDR2 SNEGSKA (reference sequence). The CDR3 has 13 residues.

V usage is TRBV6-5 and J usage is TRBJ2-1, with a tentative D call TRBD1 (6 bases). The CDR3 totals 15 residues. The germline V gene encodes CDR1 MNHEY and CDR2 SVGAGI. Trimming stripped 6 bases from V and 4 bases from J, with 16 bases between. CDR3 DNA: TGTGCCAGCAGCCTGGGACACCCTCGGTACAATGAGCAGTTCTTC. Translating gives CASSLGHPRYNEQFF.

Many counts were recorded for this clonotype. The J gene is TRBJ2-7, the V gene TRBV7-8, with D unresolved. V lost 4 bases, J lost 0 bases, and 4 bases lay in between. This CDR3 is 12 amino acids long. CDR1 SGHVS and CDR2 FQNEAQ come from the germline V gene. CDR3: CASSSYSYEQYV. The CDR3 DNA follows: TGTGCCAGCAGCTCGTACTCCTACGAGCAGTACGTC.

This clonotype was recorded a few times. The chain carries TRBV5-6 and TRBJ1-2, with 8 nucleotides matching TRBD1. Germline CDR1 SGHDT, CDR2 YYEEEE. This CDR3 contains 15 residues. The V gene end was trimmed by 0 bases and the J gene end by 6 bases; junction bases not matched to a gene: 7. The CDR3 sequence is CASSLGAGGANGYTF. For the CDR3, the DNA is TGTGCCAGCAGCTTGGGTGCAGGGGGCGCCAATGGCTACACCTTC.